The TCR beta chain described here comes from a study of beta chain features in type 1 diabetes. This clone was observed a handful of times. Other DNA sequences in the same sample also yield this CDR3. Deletions cut 0 bases from V and 0 bases from J, with 3 bases between. The CDR3 consists of 13 residues. Germline V gene sequence: CDR1 SGDLS, CDR2 YYNGEE. The whole isolated RNA underwent reverse transcription, so sequencing captured expressed TCRB transcripts. Libraries were prepared by immunoSEQ multiplex PCR; TCRdb keeps only in-frame clonotypes and omits some of them. Here the sample spans 400,000 to 550,000 clones, 10% to 12% being singletons.

Source material: naive CD4+ T cells from blood. The chain carries TRBV9 and TRBJ1-1; D remains unclear. This clonotype was obtained from a woman between 18 and 29 years old in good health. The chain's CDR3 is CASSVEMNTEAFF. DNA of the CDR3: TGTGCCAGCAGCGTAGAGATGAACACTGAAGCTTTCTTT.